One sample yielded the 20 T cell receptor beta chains listed below, sequenced in a study of response to subunit inactivated influenza vaccine. TCRdb re-analysed the RT-PCR reads in MiXCR, keeping a single row per CDR3 protein. The data show more than 450,000 distinct CDR3 sequences, under 9% seen once. The sample in question was PBMCs from blood, obtained around 2 years after vaccination. All receptors come from a man aged 50 to 69 who received an inactivated influenza vaccine.

This clonotype was observed a handful of times. This rearrangement joins TRBV20-1 to TRBJ2-1; the match to TRBD2 covers 9 bases. V shed 3 bases, J shed 7 bases, and the junction held 16 bases outside the gene matches. The CDR3 has 17 residues. CDR1 is DFQATT and CDR2 is SNEGSKA in the germline V gene (reference sequence). This CDR3 reads CSASLPRGLAGYNEQFF. As DNA, the CDR3 is TGCAGTGCTAGCCTCCCGCGGGGGCTAGCGGGGTATAATGAGCAGTTCTTC.

In this sample, this clonotype turned up many times. CDR3 bases: TGCAGCGTTGCTAGCGGGAGCTTGTCCGAGCAGTACTTC. This encodes CSVASGSLSEQYF. The chain uses TRBV29-1 and TRBJ2-7; 10 nucleotides agree with TRBD2. Germline CDR1 is SQVTM and CDR2 is ANQGSEA. There are 13 residues in the CDR3. The ends lost 4 bases at V and 6 bases at J; junction bases unmatched: 6.

This rearrangement joins TRBV7-2 to TRBJ2-5, with 12 bases fitting TRBD2. Trimming cost V 7 bases and J 4 bases; bases outside gene matches: 13. Germline CDR1 is SGHTA and CDR2 is FQGNSA. This CDR3 spans 17 amino acids. The DNA of the CDR3 is TGTGCCAGCACCCAAGCCCCTCCGGGACTAGCGGGAGAGACCCAGTACTTC. Protein product: CASTQAPPGLAGETQYF.

This clonotype has at least ten counts. The rearrangement links TRBV3-1 to TRBJ1-3, with D unclear. The CDR3 has 14 residues. The germline gives CDR1 LGHDT, CDR2 YNNKEL (reference sequence). V lost 8 bases and J 0 bases, leaving 11 bases between the germline ends. The CDR3 DNA follows: TGTGCCAGCGGTTCCGGGGTCTCTGGAAACACCATATATTTT. Its translation is CASGSGVSGNTIYF.

The genes are TRBV6-2 or TRBV6-3 and TRBJ2-3; possible D gene TRBD2, 5 bases. Germline lookup yields CDR1 MNHEY and CDR2 SVGEGT. With 4 bases removed from V and 0 bases from J, the gap between germline ends came to 17 bases. This CDR3 is built from 17 residues. For the CDR3, the DNA is TGTGCCAGCAGTTTCGGACTCTTCGCCTCTAGCACAGATACGCAGTATTTT. Translation: CASSFGLFASSTDTQYF.

This clonotype was found many times. The rearrangement joins TRBV7-2 to TRBJ2-7; tentative D call: TRBD1 (5 bases). Per germline, CDR1 SGHTA and CDR2 FQGNSA. V was trimmed by 0 bases and J by 2 bases, leaving 17 bases between them. The CDR3 spans 17 residues. The CDR3 is CASSLAPAKGHPYEQYF. Written as DNA, the CDR3 is TGTGCCAGCAGCTTAGCGCCCGCCAAAGGACATCCCTACGAGCAGTACTTC.

Ten or more counts support this clonotype. The chain couples TRBV20-1 to TRBJ2-1; unclear D gene. The CDR3 is made up of 12 amino acids. The V gene lost 3 bases and the J gene lost 5 bases, with 8 bases spanning the gap. CDR1 is DFQATT, CDR2 SNEGSKA, per germline (reference sequence). CDR3: CSASSNDNEQFF. The CDR3 coding sequence is TGCAGTGCTAGCTCCAATGACAATGAGCAGTTCTTC.

The chain carries TRBV11-1 and TRBJ2-1, with 8 bases identical to TRBD2. Germline V gene data show CDR1 as SGHAT and CDR2 as FQDESV (reference sequence). The CDR3 has 20 residues. J gave up 2 bases and V 5 bases, and 20 bases lay outside the gene matches. The CDR3 coding sequence is TGTGCCAGCAGCCGCAGACGGGGGGGACTATACAAGGACGCCTACAATGAGCAGTTCTTC. It codes for CASSRRRGGLYKDAYNEQFF.

This clonotype showed up many times. The chain has TRBV20-1 and TRBJ2-5, with 12 bases that match TRBD2. Germline V CDR1 and CDR2: DFQATT, SNEGSKA (reference sequence). V lost 7 bases and J lost 5; bases outside the gene matches: 5. The CDR3 covers 13 residues. CDR3 DNA sequence: TGCAGTGGGACTAGCGGGGTGGGGGAGACCCAGTACTTC. Its protein product is CSGTSGVGETQYF.

This clonotype has only a few counts. This sequence joins TRBV20-1 and TRBJ2-4, with 7 bases identical to TRBD2. This CDR3 is built from 12 residues. Germline V CDR1 and CDR2: DFQATT, SNEGSKA (reference sequence). Germline trimming cut 2 bases from V and 8 bases from J; bases unmatched to any gene: 3. CDR3 nucleotides: TGCAGTGCTAGAAGGAGCGGGGACATTCAGTACTTC. It yields the protein CSARRSGDIQYF.

The rearrangement joins TRBV3-1 to TRBJ1-1; the D gene is possibly TRBD1 (5 bases). From germline, CDR1 is LGHDT and CDR2 YNNKEL (reference sequence). V lost 1 base and J 1 base, leaving 10 bases between the germline ends. The CDR3 runs to 15 residues. The CDR3, as DNA: TGTGCCAGCAGCCAAGCGGGGCAAGGGAACACTGAAGCTTTCTTT. This translates into CASSQAGQGNTEAFF.

This rearrangement joins TRBV6-1 to TRBJ1-2; 9 bases align to TRBD1. Germline CDR1 and CDR2: MNHNS and SASEGT. J gave up 8 bases and V 6 bases, and 19 bases lay outside the gene matches. The CDR3 extends over 17 amino acids. CDR3 sequence (DNA): TGTGCCAGCAGGAATACCCGGGACAGGGTAACTTGGAGGGGCTACACCTTC. Its translation is CASRNTRDRVTWRGYTF.

The V call is TRBV20-1, the J call TRBJ2-1; 11 nucleotides align to TRBD2. The CDR3 covers 13 residues. CDR1 is DFQATT and CDR2 is SNEGSKA in the germline V gene (reference sequence). With 6 bases clipped from V and 8 bases from J, the junction kept 6 bases outside the gene matches. CDR3 sequence: CSALSGRGDEQFF. As DNA, the CDR3 is TGCAGTGCCCTTAGCGGGAGGGGTGATGAGCAGTTCTTC.

The sample holds many counts of this clonotype. The chain employs TRBV6-2 or TRBV6-3 and TRBJ1-1; a possible D gene is TRBD1 (6 bases). The CDR3 runs to 15 residues. V lost 5 bases and J 0 bases, leaving 13 bases between the germline ends. Germline loops: CDR1 MNHEY, CDR2 SVGEGT. The CDR3 DNA follows: TGTGCCAGCAGTAGCCACAGGGAACTGAACACTGAAGCTTTCTTT. It specifies CASSSHRELNTEAFF.

V is TRBV20-1 and J is TRBJ2-5; TRBD1 matches 10 bases. The CDR3 has 14 amino acids. Germline lookup yields CDR1 DFQATT and CDR2 SNEGSKA (reference sequence). The trim removed 5 bases at V and 5 bases at J, leaving 8 bases unmatched. CDR3: CSARQGARLETQYF. The CDR3 region has the DNA TGCAGTGCTCGACAGGGGGCGCGATTGGAGACCCAGTACTTC.

This clonotype was detected only a few times. The genes are TRBV6-1 and TRBJ2-1, with 10 bases fitting TRBD2. The CDR3 totals 17 residues. CDR1 MNHNS and CDR2 SASEGT come from the germline V gene. The V segment lost 3 bases and the J segment 7 bases; nucleotides outside the gene matches: 12. The CDR3 sequence: CASSDRSSGRRGNEQFF. The CDR3, as DNA: TGTGCCAGCAGTGATAGGTCTAGCGGGAGAAGGGGGAATGAGCAGTTCTTC.

This clonotype was recorded many times. The rearrangement uses TRBV11-2 and TRBJ2-4; D call uncertain. The V end lost 5 bases, the J end lost 0 bases, and 14 bases lay between the germline ends. Germline CDR1 and CDR2: SGHAT and FQNNGV. The CDR3 contains 16 residues. The CDR3 loop reads CASSHYSDLAKNIQYF. The CDR3 DNA reads as TGTGCCAGCAGCCATTACTCTGATCTAGCCAAAAACATTCAGTACTTC.

The V and J genes are TRBV21-1 and TRBJ2-7; the D call TRBD2 from the table was never checked on the DNA. TRBV21-1 constitutes a pseudogene. The CDR3 is made up of 16 amino acids. CDR3 protein: CASSRLAGVRSYEQYF. The CDR3 bases are TGTGCCAGCAGTAGACTAGCGGGAGTCCGCTCCTACGAGCAGTACTTC.

In this sample, this clonotype turned up many times. The chain couples TRBV3-1 to TRBJ2-6; D uncertain. The V gene's germline CDR1 is LGHDT and CDR2 YNNKEL (reference sequence). CDR3 length: 15 amino acids. V gave up 2 bases and J gave up 0 bases, with 5 bases separating them. DNA of the CDR3: TGTGCCAGCAGCCAACGGCTCTCTGGGGCCAACGTCCTGACTTTC. As protein: CASSQRLSGANVLTF.

The chain uses TRBV4-2 and TRBJ2-3; no clear D gene. CDR3 length equals 15 residues. V was pared by 0 bases and J by 4 bases, with 11 bases between. Looked up from germline, CDR1 is LGHNA and CDR2 is YNFKEQ. The CDR3 coding sequence is TGTGCCAGCAGCCAAGAGTTACTGGGCCCAGATACGCAGTATTTT. Its protein product is CASSQELLGPDTQYF.